What follows are 21 T cell receptor beta chains derived from one specimen sequenced in a study of blood T cell repertoires in COVID-19. This table comes from immunoSEQ multiplex PCR, and its TCRdb copy is limited to in-frame clones, with some not included. The table shows more than 95,000 clones, with approximately 83% occurring only once. The sample was peripheral blood. These receptors were taken from a man older than 75 with active or convalescent COVID-19.

The chain links TRBV9 to TRBJ2-1, with TRBD2 identical over 10 bases. Germline lookup yields CDR1 SGDLS and CDR2 YYNGEE. The CDR3 is 17 residues long. Trimming took 1 base from V and 8 from J; bases not matched to a gene: 12. Here the CDR3 DNA reads TGTGCCAGCAGCGTATCCAGCGGGGGGGCCTATCCCCATGAGCAGTTCTTC. This gives the protein CASSVSSGGAYPHEQFF.

The rearrangement uses TRBV19 and TRBJ2-3; 12 nucleotides agree with TRBD2. The V gene end was trimmed by 3 bases and the J gene end by 6 bases; junction bases not matched to a gene: 4. The germline gives CDR1 LNHDA, CDR2 SQIVND (reference sequence). The CDR3 contains 15 residues. In DNA form, the CDR3 reads TGTGCCAGTAGTATGACTAGCGGGAGATCGGATACGCAGTATTTT. Protein: CASSMTSGRSDTQYF.

The V and J genes are TRBV21-1 and TRBJ2-7; the DNA was not used to check the table's D call, TRBD1. TRBV21-1 is reported as a pseudogene. This CDR3 region has 17 residues. In DNA, the CDR3 is TGTGCCAGCAGCAAAGCGGGGACAGCCTTCCTTTTCTACGAGCAGTACTTC. Protein sequence: CASSKAGTAFLFYEQYF.

J is TRBJ2-1 and V is TRBV4-2; 14 bases agree with TRBD2. Per germline, CDR1 LGHNA and CDR2 YNFKEQ. CDR3 size: 16 residues. V dropped 1 base and J dropped 7; count of bases not matched to a gene: 3. The CDR3 DNA follows: TGTGCCAGCAGCCAAGGGACTAGCGGGGGGTGGAATGAGCAGTTCTTC. Protein sequence: CASSQGTSGGWNEQFF.

This chain joins TRBV29-1 and TRBJ1-4, with TRBD1 matching over 9 bases. Germline V CDR1 and CDR2: SQVTM, ANQGSEA. J lost 7 bases, V lost 7 bases, and 10 bases had no gene match. The CDR3 covers 14 residues. CDR3 sequence: CSGGTGTGTEKLFF. In DNA form, the CDR3 reads TGCAGCGGCGGAACCGGGACAGGGACTGAAAAACTGTTTTTT.

V gene TRBV28 combines with J gene TRBJ2-7, with 8 bases fitting TRBD1. The germline gives CDR1 MDHEN, CDR2 SYDVKM. The V gene end was trimmed by 6 bases and the J gene end by 0 bases; junction bases not matched to a gene: 7. The CDR3 is 15 amino acids. In DNA, the CDR3 is TGTGCCAGCAGACCTGAGACAGGGGACTCCTACGAGCAGTACTTC. Protein sequence: CASRPETGDSYEQYF.

The chain combines TRBV6-5 with TRBJ2-2; 9 bases line up with TRBD2. V lost 5 bases and J lost 5; bases outside the gene matches: 6. Germline V gene sequence: CDR1 MNHEY, CDR2 SVGAGI. The CDR3 covers 15 residues. The CDR3 coding sequence is TGTGCCAGCAGTCCGACTAGCGGAGGAACCGGGGAGCTGTTTTTT. It specifies CASSPTSGGTGELFF.

The rearrangement uses TRBV5-1 and TRBJ2-3, with D maybe TRBD1 (6 bases). Germline V gives CDR1 SGHRS, CDR2 YFSETQ. With 5 bases removed from V and 4 bases from J, the gap between germline ends came to 11 bases. The CDR3 has 13 amino acids. The CDR3 DNA reads as TGCGCCAGCAGGGAACAGGGATCAGATACGCAGTATTTT. This codes for CASREQGSDTQYF.

About this clone: Its ends do not fully match the called genes, so a read error is possible. This chain links TRBV7-9 with TRBJ2-1, with TRBD2 matching over 11 bases. Germline loops: CDR1 SEHNR, CDR2 FQNEAQ (reference sequence). This CDR3 region has 15 residues. The CDR3 nucleotides read TGTGCCAGCAGCATAGCGGGGGGGTTTTACAATGAGCAGTTCTTC. It translates to CASSIAGGFYNEQFF.

The chain is built from TRBV21-1 and TRBJ2-1; the D call in the table, TRBD2, was not verified against the DNA. TRBV21-1 is annotated as a pseudogene. This CDR3 is built from 17 residues. CDR3 sequence (DNA): TGTGCCAGCAGCAAACAGACTAGCGGGGGGCAGTCGGATGAGCAGTTCTTC. Translation gives CASSKQTSGGQSDEQFF.

This sequence joins TRBV3-1 (or the pseudogene TRBV3-2) and TRBJ1-1; D is undetermined. V lost 6 bases to trimming and J lost 11 bases, with 16 bases between them. The CDR3 contains 12 residues. Germline V gene data show CDR1 as LGHDT and CDR2 as YNNKEL (reference sequence). The CDR3 DNA reads TGTGCCAGCAGTCAACGTGTGGGAGTTGCTTTCTTT. It yields the protein CASSQRVGVAFF.

The chain joins TRBV19 to TRBJ2-2; 7 bases fit TRBD1. Germline V gene lookup returns CDR1 LNHDA and CDR2 SQIVND (reference sequence). CDR3 size: 15 residues. Trimming took 7 bases from V and 5 from J; bases not matched to a gene: 10. CDR3 in DNA: TGTGCCAGTATCGTGCGGGCAGGGGGTACCGGGGAGCTGTTTTTT. Translated: CASIVRAGGTGELFF.

The chain links TRBV9 to TRBJ2-1, with 9 bases identical to TRBD2. CDR1 and CDR2 from the germline V gene are SGDLS and YYNGEE. The J segment lost 6 bases and the V segment lost 0 bases, leaving 10 bases of the junction unmatched. The CDR3 is 17 amino acids. CDR3 nucleotide sequence: TGTGCCAGCAGCGTAGCGGGGGGAGCTAGCGGGATCAATGAGCAGTTCTTC. Translating gives CASSVAGGASGINEQFF.

The chain carries TRBV7-9 and TRBJ1-6; 10 bases are a match to TRBD1. J lost 6 bases, V lost 9 bases, and 14 bases had no gene match. CDR1 is SEHNR, CDR2 FQNEAQ, per germline (reference sequence). This CDR3 has 17 amino acids. Written as DNA, the CDR3 is TGTGCCAGACCCCGGGACAGGGGCAACACCTCTAATTCACCCCTCCACTTT. It encodes CARPRDRGNTSNSPLHF.

This clone has just a few counts. This chain connects TRBV20-1 to TRBJ2-7; TRBD2 agrees at 8 bases. Germline V gene sequence: CDR1 DFQATT, CDR2 SNEGSKA (reference sequence). J lost 4 bases, V lost 3 bases, and 8 bases had no gene match. This CDR3 has 14 amino acids. DNA of the CDR3: TGCAGTGCTAGTACTAGCGGCCGAGGATACGAGCAGTACTTC. The encoded protein is CSASTSGRGYEQYF.

The genes are TRBV7-2 and TRBJ2-7; D is undetermined. Looked up from germline, CDR1 is SGHTA and CDR2 is FQGNSA. V was clipped by 1 base and J by 2 bases, with 12 bases between them. The CDR3 extends over 15 amino acids. The CDR3 bases are TGTGCCAGCAGCTTAGTTCCCAGGCTCACCTACGAGCAGTACTTC. Amino acids: CASSLVPRLTYEQYF. Supplemented by reference TRBV7-2 and TRBJ2-7, the full variable domain reads GAGVSQSPSNKVTEKGKDVELRCDPISGHTALYWYRQSLGQGLEFLIYFQGNSAPDKSGLPSDRFSAERTGGSVSTLTIQRTQQEDSAVYLCASSLVPRLTYEQYFGPGTRLTVT.

V usage is TRBV11-3 and J usage is TRBJ2-3; 8 bases map to TRBD2. Germline V gene data show CDR1 as SGHNT and CDR2 as YENEEA. Trimming cost V 5 bases and J 3 bases; bases outside gene matches: 16. The CDR3 is 18 residues long. The CDR3 loop is CASSLRRGGAGETDTQYF. As DNA, the CDR3 is TGTGCCAGCAGCCTTAGGAGGGGCGGAGCGGGAGAAACAGATACGCAGTATTTT.

The rearrangement links TRBV5-1 to TRBJ1-2; tentative D call: TRBD1 (5 bases). The CDR3 runs to 15 residues. CDR1 and CDR2 (germline): SGHRS, YFSETQ. The V end was cut by 2 bases, the J end by 6 bases, with 17 bases between. The CDR3 sequence: CASSLSQGGADGYTF. The CDR3 coding sequence is TGCGCCAGCAGCTTATCTCAGGGAGGAGCGGATGGCTACACCTTC.

The J gene is TRBJ1-5, the V gene TRBV5-8, with D unresolved. Germline CDR1 and CDR2: SGHTS and YDEGEE. Trimming removed 1 base from V and 5 bases from J, with 7 bases in between. The CDR3 runs to 13 residues. For the CDR3, the DNA is TGTGCCAGCAGCTTGAACCCAGATCAGCCCCAGCATTTT. Translated: CASSLNPDQPQHF.

The genes are TRBV29-1 and TRBJ2-3, with 11 bases that match TRBD2. This CDR3 has 17 residues. Per germline, CDR1 SQVTM and CDR2 ANQGSEA. Trimming removed 4 bases from V and 1 base from J; junction bases left unmatched: 10. The CDR3 spells CSVGQRLAGSGTDTQYF. The CDR3 DNA reads TGCAGCGTTGGCCAGCGACTAGCGGGAAGCGGCACAGATACGCAGTATTTT.

The V gene is TRBV7-3, the J gene TRBJ2-3; TRBD2 matches at 7 bases. The CDR3 is made up of 15 amino acids. Germline CDR1 SGHTA, CDR2 FQGTGA. The trim removed 3 bases at V and 8 bases at J, leaving 11 bases unmatched. CDR3 nucleotides: TGTGCCAGCAGCTTCACCTATGGGGGGGTTGGTACGCAGTATTTT. Its protein is CASSFTYGGVGTQYF.